This TCR beta chain emerged from a study of cytomegalovirus exposure and HLA in healthy donors (dated by TCRdb to about 2017). Context from the whole study: A later analysis indicated that the roughly 130 validation repertoires were generated on the platform also employed for the approximately 690 repertoires of the first cohort. The study aimed to test whether cataloging public T cell receptors could reveal signatures of past pathogen exposure. In addition to the first cohort of 666 subjects, a separate validation cohort of over 90 different subjects was used. To predict cytomegalovirus infection status, the study brought together high-throughput TCR immunosequencing, statistical association of individual TCRs with disease status, and machine learning. Overall study outcomes, separate from this receptor: While some public TCRs were present in many individuals, most TCR sequences turned up only very rarely across donors. In a later analysis, TCRs clustered in the first cohort were found to also tend to co-occur in the 100 to 150 validation repertoires, with 94% of cluster scores above 0. In vitro tests confirmed that a few of the cytomegalovirus-associated TCR beta chains recognize cytomegalovirus antigens. The study gave a list of around 170 TCR beta chains associated with cytomegalovirus. The authors suggested that the approach could potentially be generalized to other disease states and immunological phenotypes. In both the original and validation cohorts, the classifier was reported to diagnose cytomegalovirus status with high specificity and sensitivity. A later analysis lacked HLA typing for the validation cohort, so it scored co-occurrence in that cohort across all 110 or so repertoires.

The library was obtained by the immunoSEQ multiplex PCR assay. The study's own analysis went as follows. A statistical classification framework was built for diagnosing cytomegalovirus status from the catalog of TCR beta chain sequences. TCRdb's version of the immuneACCESS table is confined to in-frame rearrangements and falls short of the full clone set. An unresolved V gene accounts for under half of the shortfall where checked; the remainder is of unknown origin. The V and J calls and clone size are taken from that table; D and trimming were inferred from the DNA. Counted in this sample were under 300,000 clones; approximately 86% of them appeared once. The biggest ten clones account for around 1.3% of the sample. V ends up 3 bases short and J 5 bases short, with an unmatched junction base count of 3. Via the germline V gene, CDR1 is KGHSH and CDR2 LQKENI. The CDR3 spans 15 residues, from the cysteine through the phenylalanine. The sequence is cut down to CDR3 DNA, 45 bases in frame from base 1.

As regards this clone: Its antigen is not yet known. No clone much larger than this one lies a single base away; base qualities are absent. This same CDR3 is encoded by further DNA sequences in the sample.

The donors belonged to the validation cohort of approximately 130 subjects, which was separate from the 666-subject first cohort. What was sequenced was PBMCs. The sequence came from a woman in her thirties in good health and CMV-seropositive. Recombination linked TRBV18 to TRBJ1-4, with 10 bases aligning to TRBD1. The base sequence is TGTGCCAGCTCACCCCCGGGACAGGGGAATGAAAAACTGTTTTTT. It codes for CASSPPGQGNEKLFF.